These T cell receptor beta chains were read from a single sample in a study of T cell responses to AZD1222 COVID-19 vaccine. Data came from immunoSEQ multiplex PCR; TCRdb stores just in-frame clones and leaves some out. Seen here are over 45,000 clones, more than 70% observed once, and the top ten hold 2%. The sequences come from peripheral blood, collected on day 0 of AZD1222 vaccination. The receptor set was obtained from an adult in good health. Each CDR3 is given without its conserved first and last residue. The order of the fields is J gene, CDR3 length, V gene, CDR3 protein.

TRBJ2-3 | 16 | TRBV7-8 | ASSTPPFERRSTDTQY
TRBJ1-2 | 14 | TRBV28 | ASSSETSGGLYGYT
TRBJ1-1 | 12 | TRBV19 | ASSSRRGDTEAF
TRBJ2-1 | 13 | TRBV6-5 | ASSLPGAAYNEQF
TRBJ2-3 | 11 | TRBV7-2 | ASSSVSGDTQY
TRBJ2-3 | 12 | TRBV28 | ASSRNRAPDTQY
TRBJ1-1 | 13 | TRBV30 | AWRRGGQGMAEAF
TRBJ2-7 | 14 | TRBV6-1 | ASSDLSGRGTYEQY
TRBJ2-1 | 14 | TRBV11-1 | ASSLLLSSGYNEQF
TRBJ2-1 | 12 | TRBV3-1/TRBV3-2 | ASSQGAGTNEQF
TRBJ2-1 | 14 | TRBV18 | ASSPLPPGAYNEQF
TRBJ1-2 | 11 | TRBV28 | ASSSTGTYGYT
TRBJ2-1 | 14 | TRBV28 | ASSSIGRASSNEQF
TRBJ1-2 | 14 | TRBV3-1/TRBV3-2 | ASSDDRNRADYGYT
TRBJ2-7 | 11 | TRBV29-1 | SAGEAGGSEQY
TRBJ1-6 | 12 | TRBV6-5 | ASRRETGLSPLH
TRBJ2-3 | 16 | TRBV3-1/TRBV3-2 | ASSQVSPSASSTDTQY
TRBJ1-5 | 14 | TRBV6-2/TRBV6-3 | ASSYRPGNSNQPQH
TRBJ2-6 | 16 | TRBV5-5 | ASSLVGTGEPGANVLT
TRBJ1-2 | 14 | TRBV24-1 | ATSDQRLTPNYGYT
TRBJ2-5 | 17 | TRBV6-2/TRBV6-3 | ASSSLRRQGWGNQETQY
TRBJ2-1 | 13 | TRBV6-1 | ASSEVGSSYNEQF
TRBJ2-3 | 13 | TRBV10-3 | AIRQQLAVTDTQY
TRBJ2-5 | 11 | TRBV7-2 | ASSPDRQETQY
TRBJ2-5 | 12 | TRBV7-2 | ASSFNGAQETQY
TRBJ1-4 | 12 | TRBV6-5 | ASSRTAANEKLF
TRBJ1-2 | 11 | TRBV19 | ASSAGTRYGYT
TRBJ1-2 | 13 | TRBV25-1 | ASSEMSGQGRGYT
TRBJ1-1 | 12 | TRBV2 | ASRTDRPNTEAF
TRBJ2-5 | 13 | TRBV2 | ASSSSTGGRETQY
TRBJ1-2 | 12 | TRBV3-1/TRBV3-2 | ASSSTGKGASYT
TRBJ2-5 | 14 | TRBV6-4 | ASSSPSGSFQETQY
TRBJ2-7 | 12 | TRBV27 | ASSLSSSGEEQY
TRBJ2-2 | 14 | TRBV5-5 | ASSLGMAPGTGELF
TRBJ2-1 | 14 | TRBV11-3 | ASSLAAGGWNNEQF
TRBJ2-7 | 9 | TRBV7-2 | ASSLRYEQY
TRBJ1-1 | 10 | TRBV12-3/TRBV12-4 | ASSRQGGRAF
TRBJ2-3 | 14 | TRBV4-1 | ASSQYLAGSTDTQY
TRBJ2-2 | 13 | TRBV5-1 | ASSLLAGGNGELF
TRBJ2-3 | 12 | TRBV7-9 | ASSVRTSTDTQY